This T cell receptor (beta chain) emerged from a study of cytomegalovirus exposure and HLA in healthy donors. Whole-study context: When 350 to 500 donors were genotyped, more than 70% of them were found to fall in the Caucasian-associated ancestry cluster. Study-wide findings and caveats: TCR beta V segments were, for the most part, productive about 87% or about 30% of the time in an earlier analysis. An apparent linkage of common viral pathogens to several of the most significant clusters emerged in a later analysis. The authors later linked a missense DCLRE1C variant to TCR beta V- and J-gene trimming.

Primers: 60 Vbeta forward and 13 Jbeta reverse. Generated by immunoSEQ multiplex PCR, the TCRdb table keeps only in-frame clones and is missing some. The sample lists some 150,000 clones; about four fifths were seen once. This clone occurred once. The antigen is undetermined. V lost 5 bases and J lost 5; bases outside the gene matches: 11. Per germline, CDR1 SGHTA and CDR2 FQGNSA. The CDR3 sequence is 16 residues long. The chain couples TRBV7-2 to TRBJ2-5; 10 bases are a match to TRBD2. The receptor comes from a human donor in good health. The specimen sequenced was PBMCs. The CDR3 sequence: CASSISGGGSGETQYF. CDR3 bases: TGTGCCAGCAGCATCAGCGGGGGGGGCTCGGGGGAGACCCAGTACTTC.